Listed here are 5 T cell receptor beta chains from one sample, sequenced in a study of CXCR3-negative and CXCR3-positive naive CD8 T cells. Study conclusions and caveats: Naive cells with CXCR3 showed TRB CDR3s that were more hydrophobic than those in CXCR3-negative naive cells.

The libraries of TRB cDNA were prepared using 5' RACE with UMI labels. TCRdb re-called the 5' RACE reads; one entry per CDR3 protein, DNA not given. The table for this sample gives over 70,000 distinct CDR3 sequences. The antigens these receptors bind are not known. Sequencing used naive CXCR3+ CD8+ T cells from blood. Sample subset: CD45RO-CCR7+CD27+CD95- naive CD8+ T cells expressing CXCR3 (TNR3+). These receptors all stem from a human donor in good health. Some clones in this sample may be carry-over from other donors' samples.

The rearrangement uses TRBV29-1 and TRBJ1-2; TCRdb's D call of TRBD1 is untestable without DNA. Germline CDR1 reads SQVTM; CDR2 reads ANQGSEA. This CDR3 comprises 11 residues. CDR3 protein: CSVDQGDGYTF.

The chain combines TRBV7-9 with TRBJ2-7. There are 14 residues in the CDR3. CDR1 and CDR2 from the germline V gene are SEHNR and FQNEAQ (reference sequence). The CDR3 loop is CASSLAGTFYEQYF.

The gene calls are TRBV29-1 and TRBJ1-2. In germline, CDR1 is SQVTM, CDR2 ANQGSEA. This CDR3 contains 14 residues. CDR3: CSVEDPATNYGYTF.

The rearrangement joins TRBV5-5 to TRBJ2-7; as DNA is missing, the TRBD2 call by TCRdb cannot be tested. Germline CDR1 SGHKS, CDR2 YYEKEE (reference sequence). The CDR3 extends over 18 amino acids. CDR3 sequence: CASSDLGVAGVGSYEQYF. The variable domain in full, completed from reference TRBV5-5 and TRBJ2-7, reads DAGVTQSPTHLIKTRGQQVTLRCSPISGHKSVSWYQQVLGQGPQFIFQYYEKEERGRGNFPDRFSARQFPNYSSELNVNALLLGDSALYLCASSDLGVAGVGSYEQYFGPGTRLTVT.

The chain joins TRBV6-1 to TRBJ2-3; TCRdb calls TRBD2, which cannot be checked without DNA. Germline lookup yields CDR1 MNHNS and CDR2 SASEGT. There are 17 residues in the CDR3. CDR3 loop: CASISRTGYRAGDTQYF.